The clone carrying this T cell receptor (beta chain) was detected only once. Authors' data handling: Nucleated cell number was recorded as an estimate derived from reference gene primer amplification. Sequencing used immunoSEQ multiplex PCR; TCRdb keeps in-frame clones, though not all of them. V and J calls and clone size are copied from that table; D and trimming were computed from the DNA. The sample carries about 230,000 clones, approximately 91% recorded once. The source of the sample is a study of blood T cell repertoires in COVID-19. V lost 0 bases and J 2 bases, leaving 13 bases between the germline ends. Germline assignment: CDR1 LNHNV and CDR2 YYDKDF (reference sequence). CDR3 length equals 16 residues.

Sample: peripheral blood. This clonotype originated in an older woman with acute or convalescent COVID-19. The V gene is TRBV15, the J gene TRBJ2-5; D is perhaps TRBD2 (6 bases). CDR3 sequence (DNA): TGTGCCACCAGCAGAGATGTAGCGGTGAGACAAGAGACCCAGTACTTC. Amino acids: CATSRDVAVRQETQYF.